This T cell receptor beta chain was identified in a study of PD-L1 blockade in urothelial cancer. The repertoire was sequenced with immunoSEQ multiplex PCR; TCRdb's copy has only in-frame clones and lacks some. This table has 95,000 to 150,000 clones, 86% appearing once. The V gene's germline CDR1 is SGHVS and CDR2 FQNEAQ. The germline V and J ends were trimmed by 3 bases and 7 bases, with 19 bases remaining between them. The CDR3 sequence is 16 residues long. Time point indicated: peripheral blood 6 weeks after treatment start. This sequence originates from a man between 50 and 59 years old with urothelial cancer. The source was PBMCs, collected around atezolizumab (anti-PD-L1) treatment. The rearrangement links TRBV7-8 to TRBJ1-5, with TRBD1 as a possible D gene (6 bases). The DNA of the CDR3 is TGTGCCAGCAGCTTTGGGGGGGCCGCCGTGTTCCAGCCCCAGCATTTT. Translating it yields CASSFGGAAVFQPQHF.